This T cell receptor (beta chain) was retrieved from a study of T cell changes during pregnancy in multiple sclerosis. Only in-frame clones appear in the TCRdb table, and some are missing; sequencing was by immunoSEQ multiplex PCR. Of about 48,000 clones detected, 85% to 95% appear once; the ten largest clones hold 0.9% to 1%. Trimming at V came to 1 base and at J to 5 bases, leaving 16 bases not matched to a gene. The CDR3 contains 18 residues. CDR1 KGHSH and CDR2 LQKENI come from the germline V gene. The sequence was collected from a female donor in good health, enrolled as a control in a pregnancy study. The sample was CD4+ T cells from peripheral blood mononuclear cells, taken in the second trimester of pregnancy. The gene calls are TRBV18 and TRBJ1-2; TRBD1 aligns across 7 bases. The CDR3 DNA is TGTGCCAGCTCACCACGCGAGGGGGCCGGGGATAATGGGTATGGCTACACCTTC. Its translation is CASSPREGAGDNGYGYTF.